This entry features one T cell receptor (beta chain) sequence. The sample is drawn from a study of T cell responses to AZD1222 COVID-19 vaccine. Data came from immunoSEQ multiplex PCR; TCRdb stores just in-frame clones and leaves some out. The repertoire includes some 150,000 clones, under 95% of them detected once, and approximately 5% sits in the top ten. The sequence derives from an adult in good health. The source was peripheral blood, collected on day 0 of AZD1222 vaccination.

CDR3 in amino acids: CASSQADSSYNEQFF. In DNA form, the CDR3 reads TGCGCCAGCAGCCAAGCGGATAGCTCCTACAATGAGCAGTTCTTC. This chain joins TRBV4-3 and TRBJ2-1; the D is unclear. The CDR3 has 15 residues. Germline V CDR1 and CDR2: LGHNA, YSLEER. Trimming pared 1 base from V and 0 bases from J, leaving 7 bases between.